These 23 T cell receptor beta chains originate from one sample sequenced in a study of blood T cells in healthy people across ages. A second roughly 6 to 12 cycle PCR used barcoded and J-beta primers. TCRdb re-analysed the 5' RACE reads in MiXCR, keeping a single row per CDR3 protein. The sample consists of about 970,000 distinct CDR3 sequences, roughly 51% of them appearing once. The sample was blood. All receptors derive from a woman aged 60 to 75 in good health.

The table lists this clonotype with a few counts. The V call is TRBV28, the J call TRBJ2-3; 8 bases align to TRBD2. With V trimmed by 10 bases and J by 4 bases, 10 bases remained unmatched. Germline CDR1 and CDR2: MDHEN and SYDVKM. The CDR3 is 14 residues long. For the CDR3, the DNA is TGTGCCACCCAGCGCAGCGGGAGTGCAGATACGCAGTATTTT. Encoded protein: CATQRSGSADTQYF.

The chain employs TRBV28 and TRBJ2-4; D is unclear. The DNA end is more similar to TRBJ2-7, so the J call may be wrong. The length of the CDR3 is 17 residues. The germline CDR1 and CDR2 sequences are MDHEN and SYDVKM. Here the CDR3 DNA reads TGTGCCAGCAATACGGAGTTTGATCCACGATCCAACTACGAGCAGTACTTC. Translating gives CASNTEFDPRSNYEQYF.

The chain is built from TRBV12-3 or TRBV12-4 and TRBJ1-5; tentatively, D is TRBD1 (6 bases). The CDR3 spans 15 residues. Trimming took off 5 bases at V and 6 bases at J, with 17 bases between the two ends. The CDR3 sequence is CASSLLGTLLQPQHF. The CDR3 DNA sequence: TGTGCCAGCAGTCTACTCGGGACACTTCTTCAGCCCCAGCATTTT.

The chain employs TRBV29-1 and TRBJ2-3; TRBD2 matches 7 bases. V dropped 0 bases and J dropped 2; count of bases not matched to a gene: 11. This CDR3 is built from 17 residues. CDR1 is SQVTM, CDR2 ANQGSEA, per germline. The CDR3 coding sequence is TGCAGCGTTGAAGATCTGCCGGCTAGCGGTTACACAGATACGCAGTATTTT. Translated: CSVEDLPASGYTDTQYF.

The chain couples TRBV11-2 to TRBJ2-1; TRBD2 matches at 11 bases. CDR1 and CDR2 from the germline V gene are SGHAT and FQNNGV. This CDR3 is 17 amino acids long. V was pared by 0 bases and J by 9 bases, with 10 bases of the junction left unmatched. CDR3 amino acids: CASSLDGSGRAMAEQFF. CDR3 coding DNA: TGTGCCAGCAGCTTAGACGGTAGCGGGAGGGCCATGGCTGAGCAGTTCTTC.

This sequence joins TRBV28 and TRBJ1-5; a weak D match, TRBD1 (5 bases). With 7 bases removed from V and 2 bases from J, the gap between germline ends came to 15 bases. The CDR3 covers 15 residues. Germline V gives CDR1 MDHEN, CDR2 SYDVKM. CDR3 in amino acids: CASTRWGEGNQPQHF. The CDR3 DNA sequence: TGTGCCAGCACGCGGTGGGGGGAGGGCAATCAGCCCCAGCATTTT.

The chain is built from TRBV18 and TRBJ2-4; D not resolved. The end of the DNA is better explained by TRBJ2-7, so the J call may be wrong. Germline V lookup: CDR1 KGHSH, CDR2 LQKENI. CDR3 size: 14 residues. CDR3 protein: CASSPGDVAYEQYF. DNA of the CDR3: TGTGCCAGCTCACCAGGAGATGTGGCCTACGAGCAGTACTTC.

The chain carries TRBV7-2 and TRBJ2-5; TRBD2 aligns across 9 bases. Trimming removed 5 bases from V and 5 bases from J; junction bases left unmatched: 12. The CDR3 extends over 16 amino acids. CDR1 and CDR2 (germline): SGHTA, FQGNSA. The CDR3 sequence is CASSPLAGVPPETQYF. The DNA for the CDR3 is TGTGCCAGCAGCCCTTTAGCGGGAGTCCCCCCCGAGACCCAGTACTTC.

This clonotype has just a few counts. V gene TRBV6-5 combines with J gene TRBJ2-7; D not resolved. The V end was cut by 7 bases, the J end by 2 bases, with 12 bases between. The germline CDR1 and CDR2 sequences are MNHEY and SVGAGI. The CDR3 runs 13 residues. The CDR3 region has the DNA TGTGCCAGCAACGAACCCCCGCCCTACGAGCAGTACTTC. It is translated as CASNEPPPYEQYF.

Concerning this clonotype: The junction differs from germline at one of its ends, possibly a read error. The genes are TRBV7-3 and TRBJ2-2; D gene unclear. Germline V CDR1 and CDR2: SGHTA, FQGTGA. This CDR3 region has 14 residues. CDR3 amino acids: CASSRTVNAGELFF. The CDR3 region has the DNA TGTGCCAGCAGCCGGACGGTGAACGCCGGGGAGCTGTTTTTT.

This clonotype has only one observation. The rearrangement joins TRBV28 to TRBJ2-5; D possibly corresponds to TRBD1 (6 bases). V shed 5 bases and J shed 4 bases, with 20 bases lying between them. Germline V gene data show CDR1 as MDHEN and CDR2 as SYDVKM. CDR3 length equals 16 residues. The CDR3 nucleotides are TGTGCCAGCAGTATCCCAGTTGCGGTCAGGGGAGAGACCCAGTACTTC. Protein sequence: CASSIPVAVRGETQYF. The variable domain in full, with the rest retrieved from reference TRBV28 and TRBJ2-5, is DVKVTQSSRYLVKRTGEKVFLECVQDMDHENMFWYRQDPGLGLRLIYFSYDVKMKEKGDIPEGYSVSREKKERFSLILESASTNQTSMYLCASSIPVAVRGETQYFGPGTRLLVL.

This clonotype was observed a single time. Germline is not matched at one junction end, which may reflect a read error. The V call is TRBV4-2, the J call TRBJ2-4; no firm D call. The J call may be incorrect, as the DNA end agrees better with TRBJ2-7. CDR1 and CDR2 from the germline V gene are LGHNA and YNFKEQ. This CDR3 is 13 amino acids long. CDR3 sequence: CVSSLYGPYEQYF. For the CDR3, the DNA is TGTGTCAGCAGCCTGTACGGCCCCTACGAGCAGTACTTC.

This sequence joins TRBV4-1 and TRBJ2-5; D assignment may be TRBD1 or TRBD2 (5 bases each). V lost 4 bases and J 4 bases, leaving 16 bases between the germline ends. Per germline, CDR1 MGHRA and CDR2 YSYEKL. This CDR3 is built from 15 residues. The CDR3 loop is CASSPVRTRGETQYF. CDR3 coding DNA: TGCGCCAGCAGCCCTGTTCGTACTAGGGGAGAGACCCAGTACTTC.

V and J are TRBV6-6 and TRBJ2-7, with D possibly matching TRBD2 (6 bases). The CDR3 spans 15 residues. Between the trimmed V and J ends, which lost 1 base and 3 bases, there was a span of 13 bases. The V gene's germline CDR1 is MNHNY and CDR2 SVGAGI (reference sequence). CDR3 loop: CASSYLAGSHYEQYF. In DNA form, the CDR3 reads TGTGCCAGCAGTTACTTGGCGGGATCCCACTACGAGCAGTACTTC.

The chain is built from TRBV30 and TRBJ2-3; maybe TRBD2 (5 bases). Trimming shortened V by 2 bases and J by 4 bases, and 7 bases separated the two germline ends. This CDR3 is built from 12 residues. Per germline, CDR1 GTSNPN and CDR2 SVGIG (reference sequence). The CDR3 sequence is CAWSMGADTQYF. The CDR3 DNA follows: TGTGCCTGGAGTATGGGAGCAGATACGCAGTATTTT.

The rearrangement joins TRBV5-1 to TRBJ2-5; 7 nucleotides line up with TRBD1. Germline trimming cut 2 bases from V and 5 bases from J; bases unmatched to any gene: 12. CDR1 SGHRS and CDR2 YFSETQ come from the germline V gene. The CDR3 is 16 residues long. CDR3 bases: TGCGCCAGCAGCTTCGACAGGGATTTGGCACGGGAGACCCAGTACTTC. Encoded protein: CASSFDRDLARETQYF.

V and J are TRBV11-2 and TRBJ2-3; TRBD2 matches 9 bases. Unmatched junction bases numbered 6, after V lost 5 bases and J lost 0 bases. The CDR3 spans 16 residues. The germline V gene encodes CDR1 SGHAT and CDR2 FQNNGV. CDR3 sequence reads: CASSHPTSGSTDTQYF. As DNA, the CDR3 is TGTGCCAGCAGCCACCCCACTAGCGGGAGCACAGATACGCAGTATTTT.

This clonotype appeared a few times. This chain links TRBV29-1 with TRBJ1-4; unclear D gene. CDR3 size: 14 residues. Germline V gene sequence: CDR1 SQVTM, CDR2 ANQGSEA. V lost 3 bases to trimming and J lost 2 bases, with 10 bases between them. The CDR3 spells CSVEDRWTNEKLFF. In DNA, the CDR3 is TGCAGCGTTGAGGACCGTTGGACTAATGAAAAACTGTTTTTT.

This clonotype turned up a few times. The chain carries TRBV7-2 and TRBJ2-3; 7 positions match TRBD1. The CDR3 loop spans 12 amino acids. Germline V gene data show CDR1 as SGHTA and CDR2 as FQGNSA. V lost 5 bases to trimming and J lost 7 bases; unmatched junction nucleotides: 3. The CDR3 sequence: CASSRQGYTQYF. As DNA, the CDR3 is TGTGCCAGCAGCCGACAGGGATATACGCAGTATTTT.

The chain links TRBV7-6 to TRBJ1-1; 9 bases are a match to TRBD1. Germline CDR1 SGHVS, CDR2 FNYEAQ. CDR3 size: 17 residues. Trimming took 2 bases from V and 3 from J; bases not matched to a gene: 10. The CDR3 region has the DNA TGTGCCAGCAGCTTAAGGGAGATGGGACAGGGTTACACTGAAGCTTTCTTT. Translation: CASSLREMGQGYTEAFF.

The rearrangement uses TRBV20-1 and TRBJ1-1, with 9 bases aligning to TRBD1. The CDR3 extends over 15 amino acids. Germline V gene sequence: CDR1 DFQATT, CDR2 SNEGSKA (reference sequence). Unmatched junction bases numbered 8, after V lost 2 bases and J lost 4 bases. In DNA, the CDR3 is TGCAGTGCTAGACAGACAGGGGGAGGTAGCACTGAAGCTTTCTTT. Amino acid sequence: CSARQTGGGSTEAFF.

This chain uses TRBV28 with TRBJ2-5; the match to TRBD1 covers 7 bases. The ends lost 9 bases at V and 1 base at J; junction bases unmatched: 8. This CDR3 has 14 residues. CDR1 MDHEN and CDR2 SYDVKM come from the germline V gene. The CDR3 bases are TGTGCCAGGGTAGAACGGGACAGCCAAGAGACCCAGTACTTC. Its translation is CARVERDSQETQYF.

This clonotype has a handful of counts. The chain is built from TRBV18 and TRBJ2-1; 7 nucleotides agree with TRBD1. The V gene end was trimmed by 2 bases and the J gene end by 7 bases; junction bases not matched to a gene: 5. CDR3 length: 14 residues. Germline V CDR1 and CDR2: KGHSH, LQKENI. CDR3 loop: CASSPETGRNEQFF. The CDR3 coding sequence is TGTGCCAGCTCACCAGAGACAGGGCGTAATGAGCAGTTCTTC.